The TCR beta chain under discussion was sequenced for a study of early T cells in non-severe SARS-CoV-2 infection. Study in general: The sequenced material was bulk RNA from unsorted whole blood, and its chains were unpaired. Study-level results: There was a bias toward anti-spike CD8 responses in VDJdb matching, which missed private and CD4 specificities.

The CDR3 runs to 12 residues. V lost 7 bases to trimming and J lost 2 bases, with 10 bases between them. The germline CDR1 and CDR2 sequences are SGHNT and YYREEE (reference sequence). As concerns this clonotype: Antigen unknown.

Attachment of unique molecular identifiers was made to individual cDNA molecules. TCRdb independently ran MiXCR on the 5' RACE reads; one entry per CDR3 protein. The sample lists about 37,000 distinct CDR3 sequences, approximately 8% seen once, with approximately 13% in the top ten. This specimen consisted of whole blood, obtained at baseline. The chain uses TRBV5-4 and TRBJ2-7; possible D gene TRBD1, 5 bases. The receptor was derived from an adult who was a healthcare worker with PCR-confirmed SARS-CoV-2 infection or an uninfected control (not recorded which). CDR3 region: CASGQSPYEQYF. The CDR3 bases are TGTGCCAGCGGACAATCGCCCTACGAGCAGTACTTC.